The 14 T cell receptor beta chains in this list originate from one sample, sequenced in a study of T cell repertoires in cytomegalovirus infection. TCRdb ran MiXCR on the reads and lists one entry per CDR3 protein. The table shows about 530,000 distinct CDR3 sequences, with about 25% occurring only once. The sample consisted of PBMCs. The receptors here all came from a human donor in good health (CMV status not recorded). Some clones in this sample may be carry-over from other donors' samples.

The sample holds a few counts of this clonotype. The chain joins TRBV12-3 or TRBV12-4 to TRBJ2-3, with unresolved D. The CDR3 contains 15 residues. V shed 7 bases and J shed 1 base, with 15 bases lying between them. Here the CDR3 reads CASTSLDLGTDTQYF. The CDR3 nucleotides read TGTGCCAGCACCAGTCTAGACCTGGGCACAGATACGCAGTATTTT.

This clonotype was found a few times. V usage is TRBV12-3 or TRBV12-4 and J usage is TRBJ1-3, with D tentatively TRBD1 (5 bases). The CDR3 extends over 16 amino acids. The germline V and J ends were trimmed by 2 bases and 0 bases, with 11 bases remaining between them. The CDR3 spells CASSLSGASSGNTIYF. CDR3 DNA: TGTGCCAGCAGTTTAAGCGGGGCCAGCTCTGGAAACACCATATATTTT.

The table lists this clonotype with many counts. The rearrangement links TRBV5-4 to TRBJ1-1, with a weak D call TRBD1 (5 bases). Looked up from germline, CDR1 is SGHNT and CDR2 is YYREEE (reference sequence). The V end lost 5 bases, the J end lost 4 bases, and 12 bases lay between the germline ends. The CDR3 spans 13 residues. CDR3 sequence (DNA): TGTGCCAGCAGGGGGGTTCGTGGCACTGAAGCTTTCTTT. Translation gives CASRGVRGTEAFF.

This clonotype has at least ten counts. The chain is built from TRBV7-2 and TRBJ2-3; no definite D call. The CDR3 totals 13 residues. Germline CDR1 is SGHTA and CDR2 is FQGNSA. V was shortened by 2 bases and J by 4 bases, with 7 bases between the two germline ends. The CDR3 is CASSLIGADTQYF. CDR3 sequence (DNA): TGTGCCAGCAGCTTAATAGGAGCAGATACGCAGTATTTT.

The J gene is TRBJ1-1, the V gene TRBV27; perhaps TRBD1 as D (6 bases). This CDR3 region has 13 residues. Trimming took 5 bases from V and 5 from J, leaving 12 bases between them. Germline CDR1 MNHEY, CDR2 SMNVEV (reference sequence). This CDR3 is CASSGTTGTEAFF. DNA for the CDR3: TGTGCCAGCAGTGGGACAACGGGGACTGAAGCTTTCTTT.

This chain connects TRBV7-9 to TRBJ2-1; perhaps TRBD2 as D (5 bases). The CDR3 totals 13 residues. The V gene lost 5 bases and the J gene lost 9 bases, with 14 bases spanning the gap. In germline, CDR1 is SEHNR, CDR2 FQNEAQ (reference sequence). CDR3 protein: CASSQDSFREQFF. For the CDR3, the DNA is TGTGCCAGCAGCCAGGACTCCTTCCGTGAGCAGTTCTTC.

The chain couples TRBV11-2 to TRBJ2-3, with 10 bases identical to TRBD2. Germline CDR1 and CDR2: SGHAT and FQNNGV. The CDR3 spans 17 residues. V was pared by 1 base and J by 3 bases, with 7 bases of the junction left unmatched. CDR3 sequence (DNA): TGTGCCAGCAGCTTAGGGGTACTAGCGGGGATAACAGATACGCAGTATTTT. This codes for CASSLGVLAGITDTQYF.

The rearrangement links TRBV6-1 to TRBJ2-2, with D perhaps matching TRBD1 (5 bases). Germline V gives CDR1 MNHNS, CDR2 SASEGT. This CDR3 spans 14 amino acids. V was trimmed by 6 bases and J by 6 bases, leaving 14 bases between them. The chain's CDR3 is CASSPALGPGELFF. The CDR3 bases are TGTGCCAGCAGCCCTGCGCTGGGGCCCGGGGAGCTGTTTTTT.

There are a few counts of this clonotype. This rearrangement joins TRBV28 to TRBJ1-2; D is perhaps TRBD1 (6 bases). In germline, CDR1 is MDHEN, CDR2 SYDVKM. Trimming removed 1 base from V and 4 bases from J, with 19 bases in between. The CDR3 is 17 residues long. CDR3 nucleotide sequence: TGTGCCAGCAGTTTATCGCGTGGAGGGAGGGGGTTCTATGGCTACACCTTC. Protein sequence: CASSLSRGGRGFYGYTF.

This clonotype was detected only a few times. The chain uses TRBV7-6 and TRBJ2-7; D may match TRBD1 or TRBD2 (6 bases each). Trimming left V 5 bases short and J 5 bases short, with 16 bases between. Germline V gene lookup returns CDR1 SGHVS and CDR2 FNYEAQ. This CDR3 contains 14 residues. CDR3 bases: TGTGCCAGCAGCCGATACGGGGGCGTCGACGAGCAGTACGTC. This sequence encodes CASSRYGGVDEQYV.

This clonotype was counted many times. Here the CDR3 reads CASSLGSSVINEQYV. The CDR3, as DNA: TGTGCCAGCAGCCTGGGGTCTAGCGTAATCAACGAGCAGTACGTC. This chain joins TRBV7-6 and TRBJ2-7; TRBD2 might be the D (6 bases). Germline CDR1 is SGHVS and CDR2 is FNYEAQ. V was shortened by 5 bases and J by 5 bases, with 19 bases between the two germline ends. This CDR3 comprises 15 residues.

The chain recombines TRBV11-3 with TRBJ2-1; 11 nucleotides agree with TRBD2. The germline gives CDR1 SGHNT, CDR2 YENEEA. This CDR3 spans 16 amino acids. V lost 1 base and J lost 9; bases outside the gene matches: 8. The CDR3 nucleotides read TGTGCCAGCAGCTTAGGAATGGGACTAGCGGCAGGTGAGCAGTTCTTC. Its protein product is CASSLGMGLAAGEQFF.

The chain uses TRBV6-2 or TRBV6-3 and TRBJ2-7, with unresolved D. The CDR3 loop spans 14 amino acids. Trimming removed 0 bases at V and 0 bases at J, with 6 bases between. In germline, CDR1 is MNHEY, CDR2 SVGEGT. CDR3 region: CASSYSSPSYEQYF. The DNA of the CDR3 is TGTGCCAGCAGTTACTCGAGCCCCTCCTACGAGCAGTACTTC.

This clonotype has a handful of counts. The rearrangement joins TRBV28 to TRBJ2-7; D may be TRBD2 (5 bases). Trimming took 5 bases from V and 12 from J, leaving 26 bases between them. CDR1 is MDHEN and CDR2 is SYDVKM in the germline V gene. The CDR3 runs to 15 residues. CDR3 protein: CASSLPRVLDLPAYF. The CDR3 DNA follows: TGTGCCAGCAGTCTACCGCGCGTTTTGGACTTGCCGGCGTACTTC.